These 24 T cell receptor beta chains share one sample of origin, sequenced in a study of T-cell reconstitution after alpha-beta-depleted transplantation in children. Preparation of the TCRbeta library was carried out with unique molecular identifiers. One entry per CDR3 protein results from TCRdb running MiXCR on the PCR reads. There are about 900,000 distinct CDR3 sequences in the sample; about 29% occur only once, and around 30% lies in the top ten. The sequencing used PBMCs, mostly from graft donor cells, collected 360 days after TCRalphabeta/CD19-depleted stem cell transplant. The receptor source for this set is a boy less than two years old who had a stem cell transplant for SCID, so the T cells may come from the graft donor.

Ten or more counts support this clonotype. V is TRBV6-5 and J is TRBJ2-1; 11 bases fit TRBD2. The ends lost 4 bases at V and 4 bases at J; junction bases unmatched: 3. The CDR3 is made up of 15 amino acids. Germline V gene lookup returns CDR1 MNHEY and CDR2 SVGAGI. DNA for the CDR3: TGTGCCAGCAGTTCCCTAGCGGGGGGTTACAATGAGCAGTTCTTC. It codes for CASSSLAGGYNEQFF.

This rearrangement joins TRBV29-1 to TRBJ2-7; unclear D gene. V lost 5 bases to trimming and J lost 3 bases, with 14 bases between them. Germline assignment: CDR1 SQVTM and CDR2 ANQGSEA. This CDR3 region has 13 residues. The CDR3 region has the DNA TGCAGCGTTAACCTCCCCAACTACTACGAGCAGTACTTC. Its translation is CSVNLPNYYEQYF.

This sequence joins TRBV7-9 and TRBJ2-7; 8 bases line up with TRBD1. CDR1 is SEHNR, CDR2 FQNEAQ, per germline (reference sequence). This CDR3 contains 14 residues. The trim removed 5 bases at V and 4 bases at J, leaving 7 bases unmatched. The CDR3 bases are TGTGCCAGCAGCCCGACAGGGGAGGAATACGAGCAGTACTTC. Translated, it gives CASSPTGEEYEQYF.

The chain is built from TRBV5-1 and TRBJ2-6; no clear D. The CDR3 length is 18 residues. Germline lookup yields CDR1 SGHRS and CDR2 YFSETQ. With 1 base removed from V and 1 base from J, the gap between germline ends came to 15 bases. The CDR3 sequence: CASSLFYVSGSGANVLTF. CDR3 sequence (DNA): TGCGCCAGCAGCTTGTTTTACGTTAGTGGATCTGGGGCCAACGTCCTGACTTTC.

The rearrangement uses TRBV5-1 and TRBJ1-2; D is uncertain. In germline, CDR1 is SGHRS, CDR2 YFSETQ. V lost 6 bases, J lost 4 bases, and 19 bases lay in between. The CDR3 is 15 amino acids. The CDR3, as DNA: TGCGCCAGCACCCGGCTAGGAGGCAGGAGCTATGGCTACACCTTC. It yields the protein CASTRLGGRSYGYTF. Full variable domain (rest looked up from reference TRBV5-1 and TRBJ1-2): KAGVTQTPRYLIKTRGQQVTLSCSPISGHRSVSWYQQTPGQGLQFLFEYFSETQRNKGNFPGRFSGRQFSNSRSEMNVSTLELGDSALYLCASTRLGGRSYGYTFGSGTRLTVV.

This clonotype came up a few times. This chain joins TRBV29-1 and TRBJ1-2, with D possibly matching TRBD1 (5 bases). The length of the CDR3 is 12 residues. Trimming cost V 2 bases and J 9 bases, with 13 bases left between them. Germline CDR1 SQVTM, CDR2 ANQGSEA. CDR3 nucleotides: TGCAGCGTTGAAAGGCAGGGTATGAGCTACACCTTC. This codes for CSVERQGMSYTF.

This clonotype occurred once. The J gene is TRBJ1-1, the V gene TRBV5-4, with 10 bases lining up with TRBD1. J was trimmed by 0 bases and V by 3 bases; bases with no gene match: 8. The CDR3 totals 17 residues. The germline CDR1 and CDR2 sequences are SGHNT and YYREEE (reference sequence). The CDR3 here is CASSSDRGWGMNTEAFF. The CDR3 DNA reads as TGTGCCAGCAGCTCGGACAGGGGGTGGGGGATGAACACTGAAGCTTTCTTT.

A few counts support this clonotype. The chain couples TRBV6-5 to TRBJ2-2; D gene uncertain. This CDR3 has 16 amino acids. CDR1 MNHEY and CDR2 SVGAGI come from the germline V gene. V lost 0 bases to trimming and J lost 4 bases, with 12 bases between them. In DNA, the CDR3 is TGTGCCAGCAGTTACTCGAAGGCGACTTTCACCGGGGAGCTGTTTTTT. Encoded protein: CASSYSKATFTGELFF.

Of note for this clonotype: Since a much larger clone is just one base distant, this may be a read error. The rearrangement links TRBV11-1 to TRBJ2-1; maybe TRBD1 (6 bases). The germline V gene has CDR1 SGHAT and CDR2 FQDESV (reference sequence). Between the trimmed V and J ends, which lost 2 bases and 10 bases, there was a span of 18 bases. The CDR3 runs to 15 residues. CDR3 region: CASSLMTGSTYEQFF. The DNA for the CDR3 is TGTGCCAGCAGCTTAATGACAGGCTCCACCTACGAGCAGTTCTTC.

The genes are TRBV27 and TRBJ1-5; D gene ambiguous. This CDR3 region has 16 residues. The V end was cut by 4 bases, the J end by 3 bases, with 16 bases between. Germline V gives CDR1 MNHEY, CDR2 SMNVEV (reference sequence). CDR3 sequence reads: CASSSGTALFNQPQHF. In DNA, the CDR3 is TGTGCCAGCAGTTCAGGCACAGCCTTATTCAATCAGCCCCAGCATTTT.

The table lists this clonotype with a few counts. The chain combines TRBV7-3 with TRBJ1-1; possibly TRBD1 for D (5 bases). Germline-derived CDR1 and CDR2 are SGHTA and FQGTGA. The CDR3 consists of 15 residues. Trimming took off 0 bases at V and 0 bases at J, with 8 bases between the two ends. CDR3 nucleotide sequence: TGTGCCAGCAGCTTAACGAGGGACCTGAACACTGAAGCTTTCTTT. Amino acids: CASSLTRDLNTEAFF. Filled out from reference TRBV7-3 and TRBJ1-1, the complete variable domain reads GAGVSQTPSNKVTEKGKYVELRCDPISGHTALYWYRQSLGQGPEFLIYFQGTGAADDSGLPNDRFFAVRPEGSVSTLKIQRTERGDSAVYLCASSLTRDLNTEAFFGQGTRLTVV.

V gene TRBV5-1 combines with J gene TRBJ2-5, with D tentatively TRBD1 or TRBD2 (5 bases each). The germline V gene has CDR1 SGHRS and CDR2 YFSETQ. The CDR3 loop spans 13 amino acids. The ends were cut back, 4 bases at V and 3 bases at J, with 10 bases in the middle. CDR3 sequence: CASSGGSEETQYF. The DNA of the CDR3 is TGCGCCAGCAGCGGGGGATCGGAAGAGACCCAGTACTTC.

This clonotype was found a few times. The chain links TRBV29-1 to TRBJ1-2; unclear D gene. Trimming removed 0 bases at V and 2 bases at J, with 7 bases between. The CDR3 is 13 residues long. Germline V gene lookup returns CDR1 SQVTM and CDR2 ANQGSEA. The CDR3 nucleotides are TGCAGCGTTGAAGATAGGACGAACTATGGCTACACCTTC. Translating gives CSVEDRTNYGYTF.

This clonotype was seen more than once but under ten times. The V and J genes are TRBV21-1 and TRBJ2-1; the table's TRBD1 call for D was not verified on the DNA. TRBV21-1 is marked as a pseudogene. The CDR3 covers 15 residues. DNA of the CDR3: TGTGCCAGCAGCAGTCCAGGGGACGGGCGGAATGAGCAGTTCTTC. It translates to CASSSPGDGRNEQFF.

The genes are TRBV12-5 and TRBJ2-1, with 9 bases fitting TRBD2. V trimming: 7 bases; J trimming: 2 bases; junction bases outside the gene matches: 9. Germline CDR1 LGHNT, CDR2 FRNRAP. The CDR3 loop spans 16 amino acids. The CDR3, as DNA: TGTGCTAGTGCCATCTCTAGCGGGGCCCCCTACAATGAGCAGTTCTTC. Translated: CASAISSGAPYNEQFF.

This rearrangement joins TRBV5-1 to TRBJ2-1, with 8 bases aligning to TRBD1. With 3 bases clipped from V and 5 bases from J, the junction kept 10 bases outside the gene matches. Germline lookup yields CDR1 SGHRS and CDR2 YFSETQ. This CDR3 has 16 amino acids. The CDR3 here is CASSWRRGQGHNEQFF. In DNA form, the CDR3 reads TGCGCCAGCAGCTGGAGAAGAGGACAGGGTCACAATGAGCAGTTCTTC. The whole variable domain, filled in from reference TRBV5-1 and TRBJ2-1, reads KAGVTQTPRYLIKTRGQQVTLSCSPISGHRSVSWYQQTPGQGLQFLFEYFSETQRNKGNFPGRFSGRQFSNSRSEMNVSTLELGDSALYLCASSWRRGQGHNEQFFGPGTRLTVL.

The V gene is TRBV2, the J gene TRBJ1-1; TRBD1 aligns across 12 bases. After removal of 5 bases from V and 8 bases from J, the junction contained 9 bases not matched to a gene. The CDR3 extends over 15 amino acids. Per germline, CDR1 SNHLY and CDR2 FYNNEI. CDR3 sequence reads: CASSKPGTGGAEAFF. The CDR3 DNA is TGTGCCAGCAGTAAACCCGGGACAGGGGGCGCGGAAGCTTTCTTT.

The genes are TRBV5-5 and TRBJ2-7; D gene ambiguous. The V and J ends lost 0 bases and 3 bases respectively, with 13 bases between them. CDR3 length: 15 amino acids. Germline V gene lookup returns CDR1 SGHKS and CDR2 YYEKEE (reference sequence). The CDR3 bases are TGTGCCAGCAGCTTGGGTGGATTTAGTATCTACGAGCAGTACGTC. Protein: CASSLGGFSIYEQYV.

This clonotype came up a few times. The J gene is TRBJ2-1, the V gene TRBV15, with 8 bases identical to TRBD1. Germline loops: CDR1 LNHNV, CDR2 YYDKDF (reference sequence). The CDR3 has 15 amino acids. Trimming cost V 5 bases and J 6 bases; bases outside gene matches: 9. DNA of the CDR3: TGTGCCACCAGCGGGGGTGACAGGGGTCTCAATGAGCAGTTCTTC. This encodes CATSGGDRGLNEQFF.

As DNA, the CDR3 is TGCAGTGCTAGAGATGAGAAGAGGACTGGGCGGATTTCGCAGTATTTT. Its protein product is CSARDEKRTGRISQYF. The chain carries TRBV20-1 and TRBJ2-3, with a tentative D call TRBD2 (5 bases). The CDR3 consists of 16 residues. Deletions cut 0 bases from V and 10 bases from J, with 23 bases between. Germline V gene lookup returns CDR1 DFQATT and CDR2 SNEGSKA (reference sequence).

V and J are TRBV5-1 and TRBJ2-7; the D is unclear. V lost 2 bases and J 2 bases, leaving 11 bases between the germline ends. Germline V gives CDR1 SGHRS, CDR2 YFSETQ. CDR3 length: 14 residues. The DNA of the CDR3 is TGCGCCAGCAGCTTCCAGTACGGCCCCTACGAGCAGTACTTC. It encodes CASSFQYGPYEQYF.

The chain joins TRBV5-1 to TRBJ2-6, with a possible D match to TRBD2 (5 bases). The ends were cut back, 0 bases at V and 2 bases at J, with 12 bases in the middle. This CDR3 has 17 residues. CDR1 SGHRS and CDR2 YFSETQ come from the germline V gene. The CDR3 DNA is TGCGCCAGCAGCTTGGGGAGCGCCGGGGCTGGGGCCAACGTCCTGACTTTC. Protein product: CASSLGSAGAGANVLTF. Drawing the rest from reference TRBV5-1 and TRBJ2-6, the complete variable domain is KAGVTQTPRYLIKTRGQQVTLSCSPISGHRSVSWYQQTPGQGLQFLFEYFSETQRNKGNFPGRFSGRQFSNSRSEMNVSTLELGDSALYLCASSLGSAGAGANVLTFGAGSRLTVL.

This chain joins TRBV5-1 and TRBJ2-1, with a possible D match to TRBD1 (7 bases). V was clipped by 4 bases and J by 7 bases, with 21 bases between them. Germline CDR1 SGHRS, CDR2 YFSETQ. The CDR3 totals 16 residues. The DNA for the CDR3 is TGCGCCAGCAGCACCCACGGCCCAGGGGGGTGGAATGAGCAGTTCTTC. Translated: CASSTHGPGGWNEQFF.

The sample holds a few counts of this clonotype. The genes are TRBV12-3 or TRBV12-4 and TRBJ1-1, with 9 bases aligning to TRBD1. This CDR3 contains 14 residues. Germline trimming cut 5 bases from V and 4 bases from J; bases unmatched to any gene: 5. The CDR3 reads CASSPGQGSTEAFF. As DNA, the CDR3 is TGTGCCAGCAGTCCGGGACAGGGCAGCACTGAAGCTTTCTTT.